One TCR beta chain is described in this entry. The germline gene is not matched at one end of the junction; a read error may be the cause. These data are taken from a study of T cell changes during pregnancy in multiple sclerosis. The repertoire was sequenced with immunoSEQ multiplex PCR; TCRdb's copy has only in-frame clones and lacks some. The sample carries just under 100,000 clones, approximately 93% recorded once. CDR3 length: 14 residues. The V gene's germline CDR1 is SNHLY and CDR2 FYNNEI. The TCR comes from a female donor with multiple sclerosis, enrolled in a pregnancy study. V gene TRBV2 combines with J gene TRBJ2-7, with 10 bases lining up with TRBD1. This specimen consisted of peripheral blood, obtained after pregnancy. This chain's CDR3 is CASRRGQGSSEQYF. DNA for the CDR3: TGTGCCAGCAGGCGGGGACAGGGGTCCTCCGAGCAGTACTTC.